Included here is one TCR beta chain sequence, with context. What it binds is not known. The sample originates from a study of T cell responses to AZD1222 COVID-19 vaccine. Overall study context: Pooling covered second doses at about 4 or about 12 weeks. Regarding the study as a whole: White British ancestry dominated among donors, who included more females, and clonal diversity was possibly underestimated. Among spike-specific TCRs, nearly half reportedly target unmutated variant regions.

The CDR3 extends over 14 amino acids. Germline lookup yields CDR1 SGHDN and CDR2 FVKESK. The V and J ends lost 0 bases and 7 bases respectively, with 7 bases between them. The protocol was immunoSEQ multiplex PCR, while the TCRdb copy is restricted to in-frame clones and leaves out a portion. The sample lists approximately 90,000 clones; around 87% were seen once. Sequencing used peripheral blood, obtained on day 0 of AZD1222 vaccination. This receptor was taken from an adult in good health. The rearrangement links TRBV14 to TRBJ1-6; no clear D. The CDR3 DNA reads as TGTGCCAGCAGCCAAGATTTTCGGAATTCACCCCTCCACTTT. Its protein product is CASSQDFRNSPLHF. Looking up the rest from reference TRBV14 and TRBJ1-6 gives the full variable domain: EAGVTQFPSHSVIEKGQTVTLRCDPISGHDNLYWYRRVMGKEIKFLLHFVKESKQDESGMPNNRFLAERTGGTYSTLKVQPAELEDSGVYFCASSQDFRNSPLHFGNGTRLTVT.